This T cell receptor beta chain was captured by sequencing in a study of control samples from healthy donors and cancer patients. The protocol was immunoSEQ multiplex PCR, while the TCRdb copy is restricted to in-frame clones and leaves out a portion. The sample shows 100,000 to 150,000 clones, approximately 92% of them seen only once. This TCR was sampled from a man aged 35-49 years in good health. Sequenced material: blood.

CDR3 sequence (DNA): TGTGCCAGCAGTCTACAGGGTTGGGAGACCCAGTACTTC. It is translated as CASSLQGWETQYF. The chain combines TRBV6-5 with TRBJ2-5; tentatively, D is TRBD1 (6 bases). Germline CDR1 and CDR2: MNHEY and SVGAGI. This CDR3 has 13 residues. The germline V and J ends were trimmed by 5 bases and 5 bases, with 12 bases remaining between them.